The clone carrying this TCR beta chain was seen at least ten times. What it binds is not known. The entry originates in a study of T cells after yellow fever vaccination. Findings of the study overall: The study noted that FACS-sorted repertoires could contain abundant clonotypes contaminating from the bulk population. Post-booster samples contained most primary-vaccination clones (more than 95% CD4, almost 90% CD8).

Germline-derived CDR1 and CDR2 are SGHRS and YFSETQ. V lost 0 bases and J lost 2, with 14 bases in between. The CDR3 loop spans 16 amino acids. UMIs were added to TCR cDNA along with a universal primer site when it was made by 5'RACE template switching. TCRdb itself ran the 5' RACE reads through MiXCR, one entry per CDR3 protein. Of around 100,000 distinct CDR3 sequences listed, roughly 8.9% are singletons. The chain recombines TRBV5-1 with TRBJ1-1; no definite D call. This TCR was recovered from a man aged 25-45 years who received the YFV17D yellow fever vaccine. The sample here was CD8+ T cells sorted from PBMCs, taken 45 days after the yellow fever booster vaccination. The CDR3 DNA reads TGCGCCAGCAGCTTGGACATTCACTTTAGTAACACTGAAGCTTTCTTT. Its protein product is CASSLDIHFSNTEAFF.